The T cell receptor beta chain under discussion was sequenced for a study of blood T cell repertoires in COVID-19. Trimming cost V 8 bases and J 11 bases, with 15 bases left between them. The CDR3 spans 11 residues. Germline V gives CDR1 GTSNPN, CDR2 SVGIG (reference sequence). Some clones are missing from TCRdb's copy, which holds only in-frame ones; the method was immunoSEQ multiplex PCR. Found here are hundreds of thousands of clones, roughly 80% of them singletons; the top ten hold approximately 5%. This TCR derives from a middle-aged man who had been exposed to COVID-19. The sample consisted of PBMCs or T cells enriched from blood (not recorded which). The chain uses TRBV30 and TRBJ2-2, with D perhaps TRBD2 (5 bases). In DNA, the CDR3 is TGTGCCCATGTCGGGAATTTCGAGCTGTTTTTT. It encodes CAHVGNFELFF.